Listed below are T cell receptor beta chains from one sample, sequenced in a study of breast tumors, draining lymph nodes, adjacent tissues. Using its own MiXCR run on the multiplex PCR reads, TCRdb lists one record per CDR3 protein. Among 24,000 or so distinct CDR3 sequences, about 25% were seen once, and the ten largest hold 13%. Sample: breast tumor tissue. The receptors shown here come from a female donor with breast cancer. Some clones in this sample may be carry-over from other donors' samples. CDR3s include the opening cysteine and the closing phenylalanine or tryptophan. Each record gives: clone size, D gene, V gene, J gene, CDR3 DNA, CDR3 protein. A D gene is named only where the DNA matches it firmly. For some rows the clone size is stated as once, few or many, or as a class when expanded; others skip it.

clone_size: many; d_call: NA; v_call: TRBV12-3/TRBV12-4; j_call: TRBJ2-7; cdr3_nt: TGTGCCAGCAGTCCCCAAAGCTCAGGTGTCGAGCAGTACTTC; cdr3_aa: CASSPQSSGVEQYF
clone_size: many; d_call: NA; v_call: TRBV6-1; j_call: TRBJ2-7; cdr3_nt: TGTGCCAGCAGTGAATTGCCAGGGACCGCCTACGAGCAGTACTTC; cdr3_aa: CASSELPGTAYEQYF
clone_size: many; d_call: NA; v_call: TRBV19; j_call: TRBJ2-3; cdr3_nt: TGTGCCAGTAGTAGGGGGCTCTACGGGAACACAGATACGCAGTATTTT; cdr3_aa: CASSRGLYGNTDTQYF
clone_size: many; d_call: TRBD2; v_call: TRBV11-2; j_call: TRBJ2-1; cdr3_nt: TGTGCCAGCAGCTTAGTGCTAGCGGGAGAAAACTACAATGAGCAGTTCTTC; cdr3_aa: CASSLVLAGENYNEQFF
clone_size: many; d_call: TRBD2; v_call: TRBV7-2; j_call: TRBJ2-1; cdr3_nt: TGTGCCAGCAGCTCAACCCACCAACTAGCGGTCAAGCAGTTCTTC; cdr3_aa: CASSSTHQLAVKQFF
clone_size: medium-sized; d_call: NA; v_call: TRBV20-1; j_call: TRBJ1-6; cdr3_nt: TGCAGTGCTAGATCCTCTTCACCCCTCCACTTT; cdr3_aa: CSARSSSPLHF
clone_size: many; d_call: NA; v_call: TRBV20-1; j_call: TRBJ2-4; cdr3_nt: TGCAGTGCTAGAGAGGGAGCGGCCAAAAACATTCAGTACTTC; cdr3_aa: CSAREGAAKNIQYF
clone_size: NA; d_call: NA; v_call: TRBV12-3/TRBV12-4; j_call: TRBJ1-1; cdr3_nt: TGTGCCAGCAGTTTGTGGGGTGGCACTGAAGCTTTCTTT; cdr3_aa: CASSLWGGTEAFF
clone_size: many; d_call: TRBD2; v_call: TRBV7-9; j_call: TRBJ2-1; cdr3_nt: TGTGCCAGCAGCTCCACGGGGACTAGCGGGAGGCTTGAGTCCTACAATGAGCAGTTCTTC; cdr3_aa: CASSSTGTSGRLESYNEQFF
clone_size: NA; d_call: TRBD2; v_call: TRBV7-3; j_call: TRBJ2-2; cdr3_nt: TGTGCCAGCAGCTTATTGGGGACTAGCAACACCGGGGAGCTGTTTTTT; cdr3_aa: CASSLLGTSNTGELFF
clone_size: NA; d_call: NA; v_call: TRBV7-3; j_call: TRBJ2-7; cdr3_nt: TGCGCCAGCAGCTTAGGTGGGACTGGGTTCTACGAGCAGTACTTC; cdr3_aa: CASSLGGTGFYEQYF
clone_size: many; d_call: NA; v_call: TRBV3-1; j_call: TRBJ2-7; cdr3_nt: TGTGCCAGCAGCCTGAACGCGGCTCACGAGCAGTACTTC; cdr3_aa: CASSLNAAHEQYF
clone_size: NA; d_call: TRBD1; v_call: TRBV4-1; j_call: TRBJ2-6; cdr3_nt: TGCGCCAGCAGCCCGAGACAGGGGGGAAGCTCTGGGGCCAGCGTCCTGACTTTC; cdr3_aa: CASSPRQGGSSGASVLTF
clone_size: many; d_call: TRBD2; v_call: TRBV6-6; j_call: TRBJ2-1; cdr3_nt: TGTGCCAGCAGTTACGGTAGCGGGAGGGCCGATGAGCAGTTCTTC; cdr3_aa: CASSYGSGRADEQFF
clone_size: many; d_call: NA; v_call: TRBV15; j_call: TRBJ2-7; cdr3_nt: TGTGCCACCAGCAGAGGAGGGGAGGCCTACGAGCAGTACTTC; cdr3_aa: CATSRGGEAYEQYF
clone_size: NA; d_call: TRBD1; v_call: TRBV4-1; j_call: TRBJ2-2; cdr3_nt: TGCGCCAGCAGCCAATATGGGACAGACAGACTCGCGGCCGGGGAGCTGGTTTTT; cdr3_aa: CASSQYGTDRLAAGELVF
clone_size: many; d_call: NA; v_call: TRBV4-2; j_call: TRBJ2-7; cdr3_nt: TGTGCCAGCAGCCAAGAGTTCCCAGGGGGGAGCTACGAGCAGTACTTC; cdr3_aa: CASSQEFPGGSYEQYF
clone_size: medium-sized; d_call: TRBD1; v_call: TRBV7-8; j_call: TRBJ1-4; cdr3_nt: TGTGCCAGCAGCTTCGGGGCAGGGGGCGAGGAAAAACTGTTTTTT; cdr3_aa: CASSFGAGGEEKLFF
clone_size: many; d_call: NA; v_call: TRBV6-2/TRBV6-3; j_call: TRBJ2-7; cdr3_nt: TGTGCCAGCAGTTACTCCTTGTTGAGCTCCTACGAGCAGTACTTC; cdr3_aa: CASSYSLLSSYEQYF
clone_size: many; d_call: NA; v_call: TRBV6-2/TRBV6-3; j_call: TRBJ2-3; cdr3_nt: TGTGCCAGCAGATACAGTTTTTCTAGCACAGATACGCAGTATTTT; cdr3_aa: CASRYSFSSTDTQYF
clone_size: NA; d_call: NA; v_call: TRBV29-1; j_call: TRBJ2-3; cdr3_nt: TGCAGCGTTGAGCCGGGCACAGATACGCAGTATTTT; cdr3_aa: CSVEPGTDTQYF
clone_size: many; d_call: TRBD1; v_call: TRBV19; j_call: TRBJ1-5; cdr3_nt: TGTGCCAGTAGTGACAGGGTAGGCCGGCCCCAGCATTTT; cdr3_aa: CASSDRVGRPQHF
clone_size: many; d_call: NA; v_call: TRBV6-5; j_call: TRBJ2-7; cdr3_nt: TGTGCCAGCAGTAGGGCCGAGGGCTACGAGCAGTACTTC; cdr3_aa: CASSRAEGYEQYF
clone_size: many; d_call: TRBD1; v_call: TRBV20-1; j_call: TRBJ2-3; cdr3_nt: TGCAGTGCGCGTCCGGGTTTGACAGGGACAGATACGCAGTATTTT; cdr3_aa: CSARPGLTGTDTQYF
clone_size: NA; d_call: NA; v_call: TRBV19; j_call: TRBJ1-6; cdr3_nt: TGTGCCAGTAGGGCCCTTGGTAATTCACCCCTCCACTTT; cdr3_aa: CASRALGNSPLHF
clone_size: many; d_call: TRBD2; v_call: TRBV2; j_call: TRBJ2-3; cdr3_nt: TGTGCCAGCAGTGAAATGGGGACTAGCGGGACCCTCACAGATACGCAGTATTTT; cdr3_aa: CASSEMGTSGTLTDTQYF
clone_size: NA; d_call: NA; v_call: TRBV28; j_call: TRBJ2-2; cdr3_nt: TGTGCCAGCAGTCCCCGTAGGGCCTGGACCGGGGGGCTGTTTTTT; cdr3_aa: CASSPRRAWTGGLFF
clone_size: many; d_call: NA; v_call: TRBV5-1; j_call: TRBJ2-5; cdr3_nt: TGCGCCAGCAGCCCCCCGTGGGGCCAAGAGACCCAGTACTTC; cdr3_aa: CASSPPWGQETQYF
clone_size: few; d_call: TRBD2; v_call: TRBV3-1; j_call: TRBJ2-3; cdr3_nt: TGTGCCAGCAGCCCCTCAGCGGGAGAGAATACTTTAAAGGGCACAGATACGCAGTATTTT; cdr3_aa: CASSPSAGENTLKGTDTQYF
clone_size: many; d_call: TRBD1; v_call: TRBV5-1; j_call: TRBJ2-5; cdr3_nt: TGCGCCAGCAGCTGGAAGCACTCGACAGGGAGAGAGACCCAGTACTTC; cdr3_aa: CASSWKHSTGRETQYF
clone_size: many; d_call: NA; v_call: TRBV27; j_call: TRBJ2-5; cdr3_nt: TGTGCCAGCAGTTTATCCCTGGCTGGCGGAGAGACCCAGTACTTC; cdr3_aa: CASSLSLAGGETQYF
clone_size: NA; d_call: TRBD1; v_call: TRBV11-2; j_call: TRBJ1-1; cdr3_nt: TGTGCCAGCAGTTCACCCGGACAGGGAACGGCTGAAGCTTTCTTT; cdr3_aa: CASSSPGQGTAEAFF
clone_size: few; d_call: NA; v_call: TRBV28; j_call: TRBJ1-2; cdr3_nt: TGTGCCAGTTTTGGGCGGGATGGAAACTATGGCTACACCTTC; cdr3_aa: CASFGRDGNYGYTF
clone_size: many; d_call: NA; v_call: TRBV29-1; j_call: TRBJ2-3; cdr3_nt: TGCAGCGTTGAAGGACTAGATGGGACAGATACGCAGTATTTT; cdr3_aa: CSVEGLDGTDTQYF
clone_size: few; d_call: TRBD2; v_call: TRBV30; j_call: TRBJ2-1; cdr3_nt: TGTGCCTGGAGTGTTCGCGGGAGTGACTACAATGAGCAGTTCTTC; cdr3_aa: CAWSVRGSDYNEQFF
clone_size: NA; d_call: TRBD2; v_call: TRBV5-1; j_call: TRBJ2-1; cdr3_nt: TGCGCCAGCAGCTTGGGGCGGGAGAAACCGTACAATGAGCAGTTCTTC; cdr3_aa: CASSLGREKPYNEQFF
clone_size: once; d_call: NA; v_call: TRBV9; j_call: TRBJ1-2; cdr3_nt: TGTGCCAGCAGCGCAGGTGGAGGGGCCGGGGCAGAAGGCTACACCTTC; cdr3_aa: CASSAGGGAGAEGYTF
clone_size: many; d_call: TRBD2; v_call: TRBV3-1; j_call: TRBJ2-1; cdr3_nt: TGTGCCAGCAGCCAATATAAGGCGGGAGTAATTGATGAGCAGTTCTTC; cdr3_aa: CASSQYKAGVIDEQFF
clone_size: many; d_call: TRBD2; v_call: TRBV10-3; j_call: TRBJ2-5; cdr3_nt: TGTGCCATCAGTGAGACTAGCGGGAGGTCGGAGACCCAGTACTTC; cdr3_aa: CAISETSGRSETQYF
clone_size: many; d_call: NA; v_call: TRBV18; j_call: TRBJ1-2; cdr3_nt: TGTGCCAGCTCACCCGAGGGAAGCTATGGCTACACCTTC; cdr3_aa: CASSPEGSYGYTF
clone_size: many; d_call: TRBD2; v_call: TRBV15; j_call: TRBJ2-5; cdr3_nt: TGTGCCACCAGCAGAGCTCGGGGAGCGGGAGATCAAGAGACCCAGTACTTC; cdr3_aa: CATSRARGAGDQETQYF
clone_size: many; d_call: TRBD2; v_call: TRBV6-6; j_call: TRBJ2-7; cdr3_nt: TGTGCCAGCAGTTACGGAAGCGGGAGGTCCTCGCGGGAGCAGTACTTC; cdr3_aa: CASSYGSGRSSREQYF
clone_size: many; d_call: NA; v_call: TRBV6-6; j_call: TRBJ1-2; cdr3_nt: TGTGCCAGCAGTAGACAGGAGGCGTATGGTGGCTACACCTTC; cdr3_aa: CASSRQEAYGGYTF
clone_size: NA; d_call: TRBD2; v_call: TRBV7-9; j_call: TRBJ2-3; cdr3_nt: TGTGCCAGCACCAGGACTAGCGCTAGCACAGATACGCAGTTTTTC; cdr3_aa: CASTRTSASTDTQFF
clone_size: many; d_call: TRBD1; v_call: TRBV28; j_call: TRBJ2-5; cdr3_nt: TGTGCCAGCAGTGGCCGCGGACAGGGGGCAGAGACCCAGTACTTC; cdr3_aa: CASSGRGQGAETQYF
clone_size: many; d_call: NA; v_call: TRBV2; j_call: TRBJ1-5; cdr3_nt: TGTGCCAGCAGTGAAGATTCTCGTCAGCCCCAGCATTTT; cdr3_aa: CASSEDSRQPQHF
clone_size: many; d_call: NA; v_call: TRBV6-5; j_call: TRBJ1-5; cdr3_nt: TGTGCCAGCAGTTACGAGTCGGGGAATAGCAATCAGCCCCAGCATTTT; cdr3_aa: CASSYESGNSNQPQHF
clone_size: NA; d_call: NA; v_call: TRBV7-2; j_call: TRBJ1-6; cdr3_nt: TGTGCCAGCAGCCCCGGTAGTAATTCACCCCTCCACTTT; cdr3_aa: CASSPGSNSPLHF
clone_size: NA; d_call: TRBD2; v_call: TRBV2; j_call: TRBJ2-1; cdr3_nt: TGTGCCAGCGCCCTGGGGACTAGCGGATTCTTGTGTGAGCAGTTCTTC; cdr3_aa: CASALGTSGFLCEQFF
clone_size: NA; d_call: TRBD2; v_call: TRBV6-5; j_call: TRBJ2-7; cdr3_nt: TGTGCCAGCAGTTACTCAGGAGCGGGAGGAGTGGAGCAGTACTTC; cdr3_aa: CASSYSGAGGVEQYF
clone_size: NA; d_call: NA; v_call: TRBV27; j_call: TRBJ2-1; cdr3_nt: TGTGCCAGCAGAGAAAGTAGGGGAAACAATGAGCAGTTCTTC; cdr3_aa: CASRESRGNNEQFF
clone_size: many; d_call: TRBD2; v_call: TRBV2; j_call: TRBJ2-1; cdr3_nt: TGTGCCACATTAGCGGGATACAATGAGCAGTTCTTC; cdr3_aa: CATLAGYNEQFF
clone_size: NA; d_call: NA; v_call: TRBV27; j_call: TRBJ1-5; cdr3_nt: TGTGCCAGCAGTCCCAGATCGCTCGGGGGGGGACAGCCCCAGCATTTT; cdr3_aa: CASSPRSLGGGQPQHF